The source of this T cell receptor beta chain is a study of blood T cell repertoires in COVID-19. Overall study context: The samples span acute and convalescent COVID-19 from the United States, Italy and Spain.

The data were produced by immunoSEQ multiplex PCR, yet TCRdb's version contains in-frame clones alone and is incomplete. Of 390,000 or so clones listed, 80% to 90% are singletons. Cohort placement rested on clinical history that participants reported themselves. Trimming removed 2 bases at V and 8 bases at J, with 9 bases between. Germline lookup yields CDR1 DFQATT and CDR2 SNEGSKA (reference sequence). The CDR3 runs 11 residues. The J gene is TRBJ1-2, the V gene TRBV20-1; weak D call: TRBD1 (5 bases). This sequence was found in a woman between 50 and 59 years old who had recovered from COVID-19. Sequenced input: PBMCs or T cells enriched from blood (not recorded which). The CDR3 nucleotides are TGCAGTGCTAGATACCGGGGGGGCTACACCTTC. Amino acid sequence: CSARYRGGYTF.